Listed below are T cell receptor beta chains from one sample, sequenced in a study of STAT5B mutations in CD4+ large granular lymphocyte leukemia. Clones were read by immunoSEQ multiplex PCR, and TCRdb kept only the in-frame ones, dropping some. The table records roughly 29,000 clones, around 80% of them present only once. Sequenced material: CD4+ T cells from blood buffy coats. The receptor source for this set is a human donor in good health. Each CDR3 is given without its conserved first and last residue. D genes are given only for firm matches. Size values are once, few and many counts, or a class for expanded clones, and some rows have none.

V gene	J gene	D gene	clone size	CDR3 protein
TRBV27	TRBJ1-4	NA	NA	ASSSTGSNEKLF
TRBV11-2	TRBJ2-7	NA	NA	ASSLDRLYEQY
TRBV5-4	TRBJ2-5	NA	NA	ASSLMGLDETQY
TRBV7-2	TRBJ2-1	TRBD2	few	ASSFSGGVYNEQF
TRBV7-9	TRBJ2-1	NA	NA	ASSLVSYGPNEQF
TRBV5-5	TRBJ1-5	NA	NA	ASSDSGGAVNQPQH
TRBV28	TRBJ1-4	NA	NA	ASSRPYGGNEKLF
TRBV30	TRBJ2-5	TRBD1	NA	AWGDSQETQY
TRBV19	TRBJ1-4	NA	NA	ASRASTNEKLF
TRBV2	TRBJ1-4	TRBD1	NA	ASRPGQGVEQGEKLF
TRBV6-1	TRBJ1-2	NA	NA	ASSDRTGWYYGYT
TRBV5-8	TRBJ2-5	NA	NA	ASSLRTGAETQY
TRBV7-2	TRBJ1-2	TRBD1	NA	ASSLAGGQGYGYT
TRBV19	TRBJ1-2	TRBD1	once	ASSILRGMVYGYT
TRBV11-3	TRBJ1-6	NA	NA	ASSGGSANSPLH
TRBV30	TRBJ1-2	NA	NA	AWGYGHLSGGRGYT
TRBV7-2	TRBJ2-7	TRBD1	once	ASSPDRGPYEQY
TRBV30	TRBJ2-1	NA	NA	AWSVLAGYNEQF
TRBV14	TRBJ2-5	NA	NA	ASSELPLGIGRETQY
TRBV29-1	TRBJ2-2	NA	NA	SVLQGRNTGELF
TRBV5-1	TRBJ2-1	NA	once	ASSLASYNEQF
TRBV19	TRBJ1-1	TRBD1	NA	ASTGGEVTEAF
TRBV28	TRBJ1-3	NA	NA	ASSLSMGFSGNTIY
TRBV6-1	TRBJ1-4	NA	NA	ASRADRKNEKLF
TRBV6-5	TRBJ1-1	NA	NA	ASSSGTGSEAF
TRBV27	TRBJ2-7	TRBD2	few	ASRNLGEGEQY
TRBV7-2	TRBJ2-3	NA	NA	ASRLPPADTQY